The present T cell receptor (beta chain) was sequenced within a study of Graves' ophthalmopathy and Graves' hyperthyroidism. Trimming cost V 8 bases and J 3 bases, with 17 bases left between them. This CDR3 contains 14 residues. Study outcomes and limitations: In blood, most expanded thyroid clonotypes above 0.001 frequency were also detected.

There are many counts of this clonotype. Its target is not known. Exclusion criteria comprised other autoimmune diseases, uncontrolled infections, pregnancy or lactation in patients. Amplification targeted the TCR beta CDR3 regions, with RNA transcripts as the source material. Second-round multiplex PCR came after a first-round RT-PCR that employed HTBI primers. Each CDR3 protein gets one entry after TCRdb re-called the multiplex PCR reads with MiXCR. The table includes about 380,000 distinct CDR3 sequences, approximately 15% detected once. Sequenced sample: peripheral blood. The gene calls are TRBV12-3 or TRBV12-4 and TRBJ2-7, with D perhaps given as TRBD1 or TRBD2 (5 bases each). The receptor comes from a woman aged 18-35 years with stable Graves' hyperthyroidism. CDR3 residues: CASGRDATFYEQYF. As DNA, the CDR3 is TGTGCCAGCGGTCGGGACGCCACTTTCTACGAGCAGTACTTC.